These 8 T cell receptor beta chains were sequenced from one sample in a study of quantifying T cell responses using KT2 cells. Study-level information: Reverse transcription used primers in the TCR alpha and beta constant regions.

A single-stranded UMI oligo with SP2 sequence was ligated to cDNA 3' ends. The first PCR ran 3 to 5 cycles with an equimolar RC1.1 and RC1.2 beta primer mix. TCRdb analysed the UMI-ligation and nested PCR reads with MiXCR anew, one entry per CDR3 protein. The sample includes fewer than 40,000 distinct CDR3 sequences, roughly 7.2% of them seen just once. The sample comprised PBMCs spiked with cells of the T cell clone KT2. The receptors here all came from a human donor.

This clonotype was detected many times. The rearrangement uses TRBV19 and TRBJ2-1; D is uncertain. The germline V and J ends were trimmed by 1 base and 4 bases, with 11 bases remaining between them. The CDR3 is made up of 15 amino acids. Germline lookup yields CDR1 LNHDA and CDR2 SQIVND (reference sequence). The CDR3 reads CASSIAGKGYNEQFF. The CDR3 nucleotides read TGTGCCAGTAGTATAGCGGGTAAGGGTTACAATGAGCAGTTCTTC.

This clonotype was seen only a few times. J is TRBJ1-4 and V is TRBV12-3 or TRBV12-4; unclear D gene. V dropped 5 bases and J dropped 5 bases, with 6 bases sitting between them. This CDR3 contains 12 residues. The CDR3 loop is CASSQANEKLFF. For the CDR3, the DNA is TGTGCCAGCAGTCAAGCCAATGAAAAACTGTTTTTT.

This clonotype was seen ten or more times. The chain uses TRBV7-2 and TRBJ2-7, with 11 nucleotides matching TRBD1. Germline V gives CDR1 SGHTA, CDR2 FQGNSA. The trim removed 4 bases at V and 3 bases at J, leaving 5 bases unmatched. The CDR3 runs 15 residues. CDR3 loop: CASSWTGTGGYEQYF. The CDR3 DNA reads as TGTGCCAGCAGCTGGACCGGGACAGGGGGCTACGAGCAGTACTTC.

This clonotype occurred a few times. V gene TRBV4-2 combines with J gene TRBJ2-4, with 9 nucleotides matching TRBD2. Trimming removed 2 bases from V and 11 bases from J; junction bases left unmatched: 10. The CDR3 totals 15 residues. Per the germline V gene, CDR1 is LGHNA and CDR2 is YNFKEQ. CDR3 protein: CASSQSEGASGVQYF. Here the CDR3 DNA reads TGTGCCAGCAGCCAAAGCGAGGGGGCTAGCGGGGTTCAGTACTTC.

This clonotype was counted many times. J is TRBJ1-2 and V is TRBV6-2 or TRBV6-3; no firm D call. The CDR3 consists of 13 residues. Germline V gene lookup returns CDR1 MNHEY and CDR2 SVGEGT. Deletions cut 2 bases from V and 6 bases from J, with 10 bases between. CDR3 protein: CASSYSRDHGYTF. In nucleotides, the CDR3 is TGTGCCAGCAGTTACAGCCGCGACCATGGCTACACCTTC.

This clonotype was seen a few times. J is TRBJ1-5 and V is TRBV15, with D possibly being TRBD1 (6 bases). This CDR3 region has 16 residues. V lost 0 bases and J lost 5, with 14 bases in between. Germline values: CDR1 LNHNV, CDR2 YYDKDF (reference sequence). CDR3 in amino acids: CATSREIRGNHQPQHF. CDR3 DNA: TGTGCCACCAGCAGAGAGATCAGGGGAAATCATCAGCCCCAGCATTTT.

The rearrangement joins TRBV7-9 to TRBJ1-2; 12 bases fit TRBD1. CDR1 and CDR2 from the germline V gene are SEHNR and FQNEAQ (reference sequence). Trimming removed 5 bases from V and 4 bases from J; junction bases left unmatched: 2. This CDR3 region has 14 residues. The CDR3 DNA reads as TGTGCCAGCAGCCCGGGACAGGGGGCCTATGGCTACACCTTC. Translated, it gives CASSPGQGAYGYTF.

This rearrangement joins TRBV27 to TRBJ2-7; possible D gene TRBD1, 5 bases. Germline assignment: CDR1 MNHEY and CDR2 SMNVEV (reference sequence). The ends were cut back, 5 bases at V and 6 bases at J, with 8 bases in the middle. This CDR3 comprises 11 residues. Here the CDR3 reads CASSRGAEQYF. The CDR3, as DNA: TGTGCCAGCAGTAGGGGCGCCGAGCAGTACTTC.